This T cell receptor (beta chain) was retrieved from a study of T cell responses to AZD1222 COVID-19 vaccine. Broader study findings: Spike-specific TCR breadth and depth grew following two AZD1222 doses. At study baseline, merely a handful of AZD1222 recipients were seropositive. It should be noted that donors were predominantly white British and more often female, and clonal diversity was possibly underestimated.

The CDR3 is 15 amino acids. CDR1 and CDR2 from the germline V gene are LNHDA and SQIVND (reference sequence). V was shortened by 3 bases and J by 4 bases, with 15 bases between the two germline ends. The table came from immunoSEQ multiplex PCR; TCRdb's copy has only in-frame clones and leaves some out. The repertoire holds more than 110,000 clones, with roughly 91% as singletons. On this clone: Its cognate antigen is unknown.

This specimen consisted of peripheral blood, obtained on day 0 of AZD1222 vaccination. The TCR sequence derives from an adult in good health. The chain recombines TRBV19 with TRBJ1-1; D might be TRBD1 (5 bases). CDR3 sequence: CASSISDTHPTEAFF. CDR3 nucleotides: TGTGCCAGTAGTATCTCGGACACCCACCCCACTGAAGCTTTCTTT.